This is a list of T cell receptor beta chains from one sample in a study of control samples from healthy donors and cancer patients. TCRdb's copy holds only in-frame clones and misses some; the assay was immunoSEQ multiplex PCR. The table includes around 90,000 clones, about 89% detected once. Sequencing input: blood. Source of these receptors: a man younger than 40 in good health. The CDR3 runs from the conserved cysteine through the conserved F or W. Fields, in order: J gene, D gene, V gene, clone size, CDR3 protein, CDR3 DNA. A D gene is named only where the DNA matches it firmly. Some rows mark clone size as missing; the rest say once, few, many or name a class of expanded clone.

J gene: TRBJ1-1
D gene: TRBD1
V gene: TRBV5-4
clone size: NA
CDR3 protein: CASSFYGTGISRGTEAFF
CDR3 DNA: TGTGCCAGCAGCTTTTACGGGACAGGGATAAGTCGGGGCACTGAAGCTTTCTTT

J gene: TRBJ1-4
D gene: NA
V gene: TRBV5-1
clone size: NA
CDR3 protein: CASSLAAGSNEKLFF
CDR3 DNA: TGCGCCAGCAGCTTGGCCGCAGGATCTAATGAAAAACTGTTTTTT

J gene: TRBJ2-1
D gene: NA
V gene: TRBV12-3/TRBV12-4
clone size: NA
CDR3 protein: CASSLRGYNEQFF
CDR3 DNA: TGTGCCAGCAGTTTGAGAGGTTACAATGAGCAGTTCTTC

J gene: TRBJ2-5
D gene: NA
V gene: TRBV21-1
clone size: NA
CDR3 protein: CASSKGRLAGETQYF
CDR3 DNA: TGTGCCAGCAGCAAAGGTAGGCTAGCGGGGGAGACCCAGTACTTC

J gene: TRBJ2-2
D gene: TRBD2
V gene: TRBV6-6
clone size: NA
CDR3 protein: CASSSGGTGELFF
CDR3 DNA: TGTGCCAGCAGTTCCGGGGGGACCGGGGAGCTGTTTTTT

J gene: TRBJ1-1
D gene: NA
V gene: TRBV5-6
clone size: NA
CDR3 protein: CASSLAESEAFF
CDR3 DNA: TGTGCCAGCAGCTTGGCTGAAAGTGAAGCTTTCTTT

J gene: TRBJ1-5
D gene: TRBD1
V gene: TRBV27
clone size: NA
CDR3 protein: CASSPTQGSNQPQHF
CDR3 DNA: TGTGCCAGCAGTCCAACACAGGGGTCCAATCAGCCCCAGCATTTT

J gene: TRBJ1-1
D gene: NA
V gene: TRBV4-1
clone size: few
CDR3 protein: CASSPLGQGRTEAFF
CDR3 DNA: TGCGCCAGCAGCCCCCTGGGCCAGGGGAGAACTGAAGCTTTCTTT

J gene: TRBJ1-4
D gene: NA
V gene: TRBV29-1
clone size: NA
CDR3 protein: CSVEAELNEKLFF
CDR3 DNA: TGCAGCGTTGAGGCAGAGTTAAATGAAAAACTGTTTTTT

J gene: TRBJ2-1
D gene: NA
V gene: TRBV7-7
clone size: NA
CDR3 protein: CASSPGGLSYNEQFF
CDR3 DNA: TGTGCTAGCAGCCCCGGGGGCCTCTCCTACAATGAGCAGTTCTTC

J gene: TRBJ2-7
D gene: NA
V gene: TRBV2
clone size: NA
CDR3 protein: CASKGINYEQYF
CDR3 DNA: TGTGCCAGCAAGGGCATCAACTACGAGCAGTACTTC

J gene: TRBJ2-4
D gene: NA
V gene: TRBV7-2
clone size: NA
CDR3 protein: CASSLESTGSKNIQYF
CDR3 DNA: TGTGCCAGCAGCTTAGAATCAACAGGGTCCAAAAACATTCAGTACTTC

J gene: TRBJ2-1
D gene: TRBD1
V gene: TRBV24-1
clone size: few
CDR3 protein: CATAGTGLNEQFF
CDR3 DNA: TGTGCCACGGCCGGGACAGGGCTCAATGAGCAGTTCTTC

J gene: TRBJ2-2
D gene: NA
V gene: TRBV5-4
clone size: NA
CDR3 protein: CASSLAGELFF
CDR3 DNA: TGTGCCAGCAGCTTGGCCGGGGAGCTGTTTTTT

J gene: TRBJ1-6
D gene: TRBD1
V gene: TRBV5-4
clone size: once
CDR3 protein: CASSLDGTGNNSPLHF
CDR3 DNA: TGTGCCAGCAGCTTGGATGGGACAGGGAATAATTCACCCCTCCACTTT

J gene: TRBJ2-5
D gene: TRBD2
V gene: TRBV29-1
clone size: NA
CDR3 protein: CSVLGGYGVQETQYF
CDR3 DNA: TGCAGCGTTTTGGGAGGGTATGGTGTCCAAGAGACCCAGTACTTC

J gene: TRBJ2-1
D gene: NA
V gene: TRBV18
clone size: NA
CDR3 protein: CASSPPGGAVNEQFF
CDR3 DNA: TGTGCCAGCTCACCACCGGGGGGGGCGGTCAATGAGCAGTTCTTC

J gene: TRBJ1-2
D gene: NA
V gene: TRBV28
clone size: NA
CDR3 protein: CASSPDGRYGYTF
CDR3 DNA: TGTGCCAGCAGCCCGGACGGCCGCTATGGCTACACCTTC

J gene: TRBJ2-2
D gene: TRBD1
V gene: TRBV25-1
clone size: NA
CDR3 protein: CASNPGQGLLDGELFF
CDR3 DNA: TGTGCCAGCAACCCCGGACAGGGTTTATTGGACGGGGAGCTGTTTTTT

J gene: TRBJ1-5
D gene: NA
V gene: TRBV7-2
clone size: NA
CDR3 protein: CASSLEQGQPQHF
CDR3 DNA: TGTGCCAGCAGCTTAGAACAGGGCCAGCCCCAGCATTTT

J gene: TRBJ1-1
D gene: NA
V gene: TRBV29-1
clone size: NA
CDR3 protein: CSVETWEGRNTEAFF
CDR3 DNA: TGCAGCGTTGAGACGTGGGAGGGTCGGAACACTGAAGCTTTCTTT

J gene: TRBJ2-5
D gene: TRBD2
V gene: TRBV5-4
clone size: NA
CDR3 protein: CASSLAKTAGGRETQYF
CDR3 DNA: TGTGCCAGCAGCTTGGCCAAAACGGCGGGGGGGCGAGAGACCCAGTACTTC

J gene: TRBJ1-2
D gene: NA
V gene: TRBV10-3
clone size: few
CDR3 protein: CAISEFRDGYTF
CDR3 DNA: TGTGCCATCAGTGAGTTCAGGGATGGCTACACCTTC

J gene: TRBJ2-2
D gene: TRBD1
V gene: TRBV15
clone size: NA
CDR3 protein: CATSRGQGVTGELFF
CDR3 DNA: TGTGCCACCAGCAGAGGACAGGGAGTCACCGGGGAGCTGTTTTTT

J gene: TRBJ1-1
D gene: NA
V gene: TRBV6-1
clone size: NA
CDR3 protein: CASSEMRATEAFF
CDR3 DNA: TGTGCCAGCAGTGAAATGAGGGCAACTGAAGCTTTCTTT

J gene: TRBJ2-2
D gene: NA
V gene: TRBV27
clone size: NA
CDR3 protein: CASSRWDAANTGELFF
CDR3 DNA: TGTGCCAGCAGTAGGTGGGACGCGGCGAACACCGGGGAGCTGTTTTTT

J gene: TRBJ1-1
D gene: NA
V gene: TRBV7-9
clone size: NA
CDR3 protein: CASSPSKYREYTEAFF
CDR3 DNA: TGTGCCAGCAGCCCATCAAAATACAGGGAATACACTGAAGCTTTCTTT

J gene: TRBJ1-6
D gene: NA
V gene: TRBV2
clone size: NA
CDR3 protein: CASSENSPLHF
CDR3 DNA: TGTGCCAGCAGTGAGAATTCACCCCTCCACTTT

J gene: TRBJ2-3
D gene: NA
V gene: TRBV2
clone size: NA
CDR3 protein: CASSDRYTDTQYF
CDR3 DNA: TGTGCCAGCAGTGACAGGTACACAGATACGCAGTATTTT

J gene: TRBJ1-1
D gene: TRBD1
V gene: TRBV24-1
clone size: few
CDR3 protein: CATSDPGGNAFF
CDR3 DNA: TGTGCCACCAGTGACCCAGGGGGGAACGCTTTCTTT

J gene: TRBJ2-5
D gene: NA
V gene: TRBV30
clone size: NA
CDR3 protein: CAWSVKGRWETQYF
CDR3 DNA: TGTGCCTGGAGTGTAAAGGGGCGGTGGGAGACCCAGTACTTC

J gene: TRBJ1-2
D gene: NA
V gene: TRBV30
clone size: NA
CDR3 protein: CAWSSWERGNYGYTF
CDR3 DNA: TGTGCCTGGAGTTCATGGGAACGGGGAAACTATGGCTACACCTTC

J gene: TRBJ2-2
D gene: NA
V gene: TRBV24-1
clone size: once
CDR3 protein: CATSDWGGGESGELFF
CDR3 DNA: TGTGCCACCAGTGATTGGGGAGGGGGCGAGTCGGGGGAGCTGTTTTTT

J gene: TRBJ1-1
D gene: NA
V gene: TRBV6-6
clone size: once
CDR3 protein: CASSPSGGAFF
CDR3 DNA: TGTGCCAGCAGTCCGTCAGGAGGAGCTTTCTTT

J gene: TRBJ1-1
D gene: NA
V gene: TRBV12-5
clone size: NA
CDR3 protein: CASGPQSTMNTEAFF
CDR3 DNA: TGTGCTAGTGGTCCCCAGAGTACCATGAACACTGAAGCTTTCTTT

J gene: TRBJ2-5
D gene: NA
V gene: TRBV6-5
clone size: NA
CDR3 protein: CASSYSGGTQETQYF
CDR3 DNA: TGTGCCAGCAGTTACTCAGGGGGGACGCAAGAGACCCAGTACTTC

J gene: TRBJ2-3
D gene: NA
V gene: TRBV7-3
clone size: NA
CDR3 protein: CASSWGGTDTQYF
CDR3 DNA: TGTGCCAGCAGTTGGGGGGGCACAGATACGCAGTATTTT

J gene: TRBJ1-2
D gene: NA
V gene: TRBV5-1
clone size: NA
CDR3 protein: CASSLEQVRYGYTF
CDR3 DNA: TGCGCCAGCAGCTTGGAGCAGGTTAGATATGGCTACACCTTC

J gene: TRBJ2-3
D gene: TRBD2
V gene: TRBV10-2
clone size: NA
CDR3 protein: CASSAASGAISQYF
CDR3 DNA: TGCGCCAGCAGTGCGGCTAGCGGGGCCATTTCGCAGTATTTT

J gene: TRBJ1-2
D gene: TRBD1
V gene: TRBV27
clone size: once
CDR3 protein: CASSPWTGAGYGYTF
CDR3 DNA: TGTGCCAGCAGTCCTTGGACAGGCGCGGGCTATGGCTACACCTTC

J gene: TRBJ1-3
D gene: NA
V gene: TRBV5-6
clone size: NA
CDR3 protein: CASSRRQISGNTIYF
CDR3 DNA: TGTGCCAGCAGCCGACGACAGATTTCTGGAAACACCATATATTTT

J gene: TRBJ2-3
D gene: NA
V gene: TRBV30
clone size: few
CDR3 protein: CAWSKMASTDTQYF
CDR3 DNA: TGTGCCTGGAGTAAAATGGCAAGCACAGATACGCAGTATTTT

J gene: TRBJ1-5
D gene: NA
V gene: TRBV28
clone size: NA
CDR3 protein: CASSLHSNQPQHF
CDR3 DNA: TGTGCCAGCAGTTTACATAGCAATCAGCCCCAGCATTTT

J gene: TRBJ2-1
D gene: NA
V gene: TRBV5-1
clone size: once
CDR3 protein: CASSSAGLSYNEQFF
CDR3 DNA: TGCGCCAGCAGCTCAGCGGGTTTATCCTACAATGAGCAGTTCTTC

J gene: TRBJ2-5
D gene: NA
V gene: TRBV18
clone size: once
CDR3 protein: CASSPRRQETQYF
CDR3 DNA: TGTGCCAGCTCACCAAGACGGCAAGAGACCCAGTACTTC

J gene: TRBJ2-1
D gene: TRBD2
V gene: TRBV19
clone size: NA
CDR3 protein: CASSIGSGTGGNNEQFF
CDR3 DNA: TGTGCCAGTAGTATAGGGTCCGGGACGGGGGGAAACAATGAGCAGTTCTTC

J gene: TRBJ1-5
D gene: NA
V gene: TRBV3-1/TRBV3-2
clone size: NA
CDR3 protein: CASSQGDQPQHF
CDR3 DNA: TGTGCCAGCAGCCAAGGGGATCAGCCCCAGCATTTT

J gene: TRBJ1-6
D gene: NA
V gene: TRBV6-5
clone size: NA
CDR3 protein: CASSYRGTDNSPLHF
CDR3 DNA: TGTGCCAGCAGTTACCGCGGGACGGATAATTCACCCCTCCACTTT

J gene: TRBJ1-1
D gene: NA
V gene: TRBV21-1
clone size: NA
CDR3 protein: CASSTPKWGAHLAFF
CDR3 DNA: TGTGCCAGCAGCACTCCGAAGTGGGGGGCGCATTTGGCTTTCTTT

J gene: TRBJ1-2
D gene: NA
V gene: TRBV30
clone size: NA
CDR3 protein: CAWRVLGGYTF
CDR3 DNA: TGTGCCTGGAGGGTTTTGGGGGGCTACACCTTC

J gene: TRBJ1-5
D gene: NA
V gene: TRBV24-1
clone size: NA
CDR3 protein: CATSDGTNQPQHF
CDR3 DNA: TGTGCCACCAGCGACGGAACAAATCAGCCCCAGCATTTT

J gene: TRBJ1-4
D gene: NA
V gene: TRBV6-6
clone size: NA
CDR3 protein: CASSQRFVGITTNEKLFF
CDR3 DNA: TGTGCCAGCAGTCAAAGATTTGTGGGGATAACAACTAATGAAAAACTGTTTTTT

J gene: TRBJ2-5
D gene: NA
V gene: TRBV19
clone size: NA
CDR3 protein: CASSIGGNQETQYF
CDR3 DNA: TGTGCCAGTAGTATAGGCGGGAACCAAGAGACCCAGTACTTC

J gene: TRBJ2-5
D gene: TRBD2
V gene: TRBV5-8
clone size: NA
CDR3 protein: CASSLVFSGVQETQYF
CDR3 DNA: TGTGCCAGCAGCTTGGTTTTTAGCGGGGTTCAAGAGACCCAGTACTTC

J gene: TRBJ2-3
D gene: NA
V gene: TRBV10-2
clone size: NA
CDR3 protein: CATRGGQTRTDTQYF
CDR3 DNA: TGCGCCACCCGAGGCGGGCAAACGCGCACAGATACGCAGTATTTT

J gene: TRBJ1-2
D gene: NA
V gene: TRBV24-1
clone size: NA
CDR3 protein: CATRETGFSGYTF
CDR3 DNA: TGTGCCACCAGGGAAACAGGATTCTCTGGCTACACCTTC